This entry lists 26 T cell receptor beta chains sequenced from one sample in a study of blood T cell repertoires in COVID-19. Method: immunoSEQ multiplex PCR; TCRdb's copy keeps in-frame clones and lacks some. The data hold more than 85,000 clones, with approximately 85% observed a single time. Sequenced material: peripheral blood. These receptors were obtained from a woman aged 55-70 years with acute or convalescent COVID-19.

J is TRBJ2-3 and V is TRBV7-6, with 11 bases fitting TRBD2. The CDR3 is 16 amino acids. The germline V gene encodes CDR1 SGHVS and CDR2 FNYEAQ. The trim removed 5 bases at V and 0 bases at J, leaving 4 bases unmatched. The chain's CDR3 is CASSILAGGSTDTQYF. For the CDR3, the DNA is TGTGCCAGCAGCATTCTAGCGGGGGGTAGCACAGATACGCAGTATTTT.

Of note for this clone: The junction and the germline gene differ at one end; a read error may be behind it. The genes are TRBV2 and TRBJ2-7; TRBD2 agrees at 9 bases. The germline V gene encodes CDR1 SNHLY and CDR2 FYNNEI. The CDR3 spans 14 residues. This chain's CDR3 is CASREAGGSYEQYF. The CDR3 nucleotides read TGTGCCAGCAGGGAAGCGGGAGGATCCTACGAGCAGTACTTC.

The chain carries TRBV28 and TRBJ2-4; 7 bases are a match to TRBD1. The CDR3 loop spans 15 amino acids. J lost 1 base, V lost 5 bases, and 5 bases had no gene match. The germline V gene encodes CDR1 MDHEN and CDR2 SYDVKM. CDR3 in DNA: TGTGCCAGCAGTAGACAGGGTTCGGCCAAAAACATTCAGTACTTC. As protein: CASSRQGSAKNIQYF.

The chain carries TRBV7-6 and TRBJ2-1; 8 bases agree with TRBD2. The CDR3 has 16 residues. Trimming cost V 1 base and J 8 bases; bases outside gene matches: 10. Looked up from germline, CDR1 is SGHVS and CDR2 is FNYEAQ. As DNA, the CDR3 is TGTGCCAGCAGCTTAGTGGGCACTAGCGGAGGGGATGAGCAGTTCTTC. Encoded protein: CASSLVGTSGGDEQFF.

The V call is TRBV5-6, the J call TRBJ2-2; D might be TRBD2 (6 bases). The CDR3 sequence is 16 residues long. V lost 4 bases and J 5 bases, leaving 18 bases between the germline ends. Germline V gene sequence: CDR1 SGHDT, CDR2 YYEEEE. The CDR3 spells CASSRVTGRGTGELFF. CDR3 sequence (DNA): TGTGCCAGCAGCCGGGTGACCGGGAGAGGAACCGGGGAGCTGTTTTTT.

The V call is TRBV28, the J call TRBJ2-1; D is unclear. Per germline, CDR1 MDHEN and CDR2 SYDVKM. There are 16 residues in the CDR3. V was shortened by 2 bases and J by 8 bases, with 19 bases between the two germline ends. The chain's CDR3 is CASSLEVRSRRDEQFF. As DNA, the CDR3 is TGTGCCAGCAGTTTAGAGGTGCGGTCCCGACGGGATGAGCAGTTCTTC.

The chain is built from TRBV6-2 or TRBV6-3 and TRBJ2-1; TRBD2 matches at 11 bases. V was pared by 5 bases and J by 13 bases, with 7 bases of the junction left unmatched. The length of the CDR3 is 13 residues. Per the germline V gene, CDR1 is MNHEY and CDR2 is SVGEGT. DNA of the CDR3: TGTGCCAGCAGTCAAAATAGCGGGAGGGCCCAGTTCTTC. Translated, it gives CASSQNSGRAQFF.

In its sample, this clone was seen a few times. The chain combines TRBV19 with TRBJ1-5, with no clear D. The CDR3 has 14 amino acids. CDR1 and CDR2 (germline): LNHDA, SQIVND (reference sequence). Trimming removed 7 bases at V and 1 base at J, with 11 bases between. Here the CDR3 reads CASTPSGSNQPQHF. The CDR3, as DNA: TGTGCCAGTACCCCATCGGGAAGCAATCAGCCCCAGCATTTT. Supplemented by reference TRBV19 and TRBJ1-5, the full variable domain reads DGGITQSPKYLFRKEGQNVTLSCEQNLNHDAMYWYRQDPGQGLRLIYYSQIVNDFQKGDIAEGYSVSREKKESFPLTVTSAQKNPTAFYLCASTPSGSNQPQHFGDGTRLSIL.

V usage is TRBV3-1 (or the pseudogene TRBV3-2) and J usage is TRBJ2-4, with D maybe TRBD2 (5 bases). Germline loops: CDR1 LGHDT, CDR2 YNNKEL (reference sequence). The CDR3 spans 13 residues. The V end lost 1 base, the J end lost 5 bases, and 6 bases lay between the germline ends. The CDR3 protein is CASSQAGENIQYF. CDR3 bases: TGTGCCAGCAGCCAAGCCGGGGAAAACATTCAGTACTTC.

This clone was seen once. The gene calls are TRBV2 and TRBJ1-1; TRBD1 matches at 8 bases. The germline gives CDR1 SNHLY, CDR2 FYNNEI. CDR3 length: 14 amino acids. V was pared by 4 bases and J by 4 bases, with 5 bases of the junction left unmatched. The CDR3 loop reads CASSVNRGTTEAFF. CDR3 nucleotides: TGTGCCAGCAGTGTAAACAGGGGGACCACTGAAGCTTTCTTT.

V and J are TRBV7-2 and TRBJ2-2; 9 bases match TRBD2. With V trimmed by 3 bases and J by 4 bases, 3 bases remained unmatched. CDR3 length: 15 residues. Germline V gives CDR1 SGHTA, CDR2 FQGNSA. In DNA, the CDR3 is TGTGCCAGCAGCTTCGGCGGGAGGGCCACCGGGGAGCTGTTTTTT. It is translated as CASSFGGRATGELFF.

The chain couples TRBV27 to TRBJ2-6; 10 bases are shared with TRBD2. The CDR3 totals 18 residues. Per germline, CDR1 MNHEY and CDR2 SMNVEV (reference sequence). V was clipped by 4 bases and J by 0 bases; unmatched bases: 6. In DNA form, the CDR3 reads TGTGCCAGCAGTTCCCTAGCGGGAGTTCCCTCTGGGGCCAACGTCCTGACTTTC. This codes for CASSSLAGVPSGANVLTF.

CDR3 sequence: CASSLASITDTQYF. CDR3 coding DNA: TGTGCCAGCAGCTTAGCTAGCATTACAGATACGCAGTATTTT. This rearrangement joins TRBV11-2 to TRBJ2-3; D is possibly TRBD2 (5 bases). Germline V gives CDR1 SGHAT, CDR2 FQNNGV. Deletions cut 1 base from V and 3 bases from J, with 8 bases between. The length of the CDR3 is 14 residues. The variable domain in full, completed from reference TRBV11-2 and TRBJ2-3, reads EAGVAQSPRYKIIEKRQSVAFWCNPISGHATLYWYQQILGQGPKLLIQFQNNGVVDDSQLPKDRFSAERLKGVDSTLKIQPAKLEDSAVYLCASSLASITDTQYFGPGTRLTVL.

Only a few counts were recorded for this clone. V gene TRBV10-3 combines with J gene TRBJ2-1, with 11 bases identical to TRBD2. Trimming cost V 2 bases and J 6 bases; bases outside gene matches: 3. Germline V gene sequence: CDR1 ENHRY, CDR2 SYGVKD. The length of the CDR3 is 15 residues. The CDR3 protein is CAISETSGSGNEQFF. Written as DNA, the CDR3 is TGTGCCATCAGTGAGACTAGCGGGAGCGGCAATGAGCAGTTCTTC.

The CDR3 bases are TGTGCCATCAGCCCACAGGGATTGGGACTAGCAGGAGGTAAGAATGAGCAGTTCTTC. Translating gives CAISPQGLGLAGGKNEQFF. The chain couples TRBV10-3 to TRBJ2-1; 9 nucleotides align to TRBD2. After removal of 6 bases from V and 7 bases from J, the junction contained 22 bases not matched to a gene. Germline V gene data show CDR1 as ENHRY and CDR2 as SYGVKD. This CDR3 has 19 amino acids.

The V gene is TRBV3-1 (or the pseudogene TRBV3-2), the J gene TRBJ2-7; 9 bases are shared with TRBD2. The CDR3 runs to 14 residues. After removal of 3 bases from V and 6 bases from J, the junction contained 6 bases not matched to a gene. Germline-derived CDR1 and CDR2 are LGHDT and YNNKEL (reference sequence). The CDR3 DNA reads as TGTGCCAGCAGCCAGCTAGCGGGACTAGGCGAGCAGTACTTC. It codes for CASSQLAGLGEQYF.

The V call is TRBV5-1, the J call TRBJ1-1; 11 bases line up with TRBD1. V lost 5 bases, J lost 1 base, and 13 bases stayed unmatched. Looked up from germline, CDR1 is SGHRS and CDR2 is YFSETQ. This CDR3 region has 18 residues. DNA of the CDR3: TGCGCCAGCAGTTACTTGGGACAGGGGGTAATTGGGAACACTGAAGCTTTCTTT. Translated, it gives CASSYLGQGVIGNTEAFF. The variable domain in full, with the rest retrieved from reference TRBV5-1 and TRBJ1-1, is KAGVTQTPRYLIKTRGQQVTLSCSPISGHRSVSWYQQTPGQGLQFLFEYFSETQRNKGNFPGRFSGRQFSNSRSEMNVSTLELGDSALYLCASSYLGQGVIGNTEAFFGQGTRLTVV.

The CDR3 loop is CASSLTGNTIYF. The CDR3 nucleotides read TGTGCCAGCAGCCTAACCGGAAACACCATATATTTT. The chain joins TRBV11-2 to TRBJ1-3; D not certain. Trimming shortened V by 5 bases and J by 4 bases, and 6 bases separated the two germline ends. Germline assignment: CDR1 SGHAT and CDR2 FQNNGV. This CDR3 contains 12 residues. Variable domain in full (rest from reference TRBV11-2 and TRBJ1-3): EAGVAQSPRYKIIEKRQSVAFWCNPISGHATLYWYQQILGQGPKLLIQFQNNGVVDDSQLPKDRFSAERLKGVDSTLKIQPAKLEDSAVYLCASSLTGNTIYFGEGSWLTVV.

The gene calls are TRBV7-9 and TRBJ1-5; the D gene is possibly TRBD1 (5 bases). The CDR3 loop spans 15 amino acids. Deletions cut 1 base from V and 7 bases from J, with 14 bases between. Germline CDR1 is SEHNR and CDR2 is FQNEAQ (reference sequence). The CDR3 loop reads CASSLGGAIGQPQHF. The DNA of the CDR3 is TGTGCCAGCAGCTTAGGCGGGGCGATCGGCCAGCCCCAGCATTTT. The full variable domain, with the rest looked up from reference TRBV7-9 and TRBJ1-5, is DTGVSQNPRHKITKRGQNVTFRCDPISEHNRLYWYRQTLGQGPEFLTYFQNEAQLEKSRLLSDRFSAERPKGSFSTLEIQRTEQGDSAMYLCASSLGGAIGQPQHFGDGTRLSIL.

This chain uses TRBV7-3 with TRBJ2-1; 8 bases are a match to TRBD2. The CDR3 extends over 14 amino acids. Germline CDR1 SGHTA, CDR2 FQGTGA. The V segment lost 5 bases and the J segment 8 bases; nucleotides outside the gene matches: 8. As DNA, the CDR3 is TGTGCCAGCAGCCGGACTAGCAATGGCGATGAGCAGTTCTTC. Translating gives CASSRTSNGDEQFF.

This clone was counted a single time. This rearrangement joins TRBV28 to TRBJ2-4; 9 nucleotides align to TRBD1. CDR1 and CDR2 (germline): MDHEN, SYDVKM. With V trimmed by 5 bases and J by 7 bases, 6 bases remained unmatched. CDR3 length equals 14 residues. As DNA, the CDR3 is TGTGCCAGCAGTCTCTGGACAGGGGAGAACATTCAGTACTTC. Encoded protein: CASSLWTGENIQYF.

The chain recombines TRBV5-4 with TRBJ2-2; perhaps TRBD2 as D (5 bases). There are 14 residues in the CDR3. The V end lost 0 bases, the J end lost 6 bases, and 9 bases lay between the germline ends. Germline CDR1 is SGHNT and CDR2 is YYREEE (reference sequence). CDR3 amino acids: CASSLGADSGELFF. In DNA form, the CDR3 reads TGTGCCAGCAGCTTGGGGGCGGACTCCGGGGAGCTGTTTTTT.

This chain joins TRBV5-1 and TRBJ1-2; D is possibly TRBD1 (6 bases). Trimming took 3 bases from V and 2 from J, leaving 11 bases between them. The germline CDR1 and CDR2 sequences are SGHRS and YFSETQ. The length of the CDR3 is 14 residues. The DNA for the CDR3 is TGCGCCAGCAGCTCCTCACAGGGAAACTATGGCTACACCTTC. Translation: CASSSSQGNYGYTF. The full variable domain, completed using reference TRBV5-1 and TRBJ1-2, is KAGVTQTPRYLIKTRGQQVTLSCSPISGHRSVSWYQQTPGQGLQFLFEYFSETQRNKGNFPGRFSGRQFSNSRSEMNVSTLELGDSALYLCASSSSQGNYGYTFGSGTRLTVV.

This sequence joins TRBV19 and TRBJ2-1, with TRBD1 matching over 9 bases. Germline V gives CDR1 LNHDA, CDR2 SQIVND (reference sequence). CDR3 length: 14 amino acids. The trim removed 9 bases at V and 5 bases at J, leaving 8 bases unmatched. The CDR3 coding sequence is TGTGCCAGCCGTACAGGGGGCCCTAACAATGAGCAGTTCTTC. Its protein product is CASRTGGPNNEQFF.

The V and J genes are TRBV18 and TRBJ2-7, with D perhaps matching TRBD2 (5 bases). V dropped 3 bases and J dropped 1 base, with 13 bases sitting between them. The germline V gene has CDR1 KGHSH and CDR2 LQKENI. The CDR3 loop spans 15 amino acids. CDR3 DNA sequence: TGTGCCAGCTCACCCGGAGGCCTGGGGTCCTACGAGCAGTACTTC. It yields the protein CASSPGGLGSYEQYF.

The chain carries TRBV5-1 and TRBJ2-5; weak D call: TRBD1 (6 bases). Trimming removed 0 bases at V and 8 bases at J, with 11 bases between. The germline gives CDR1 SGHRS, CDR2 YFSETQ. The CDR3 totals 13 residues. In DNA, the CDR3 is TGCGCCAGCAGCTTGGGGACAGAACAAACCCAGTACTTC. This translates into CASSLGTEQTQYF.